This is a list of T cell receptor beta chains from one sample in a study of siplizumab effects on memory and regulatory T cells. Profiled with immunoSEQ multiplex PCR; TCRdb holds only in-frame clones, not every one. The sample includes 15,000 or so clones, less than 50% of them seen just once. No antigen has been assigned to these receptors. Material for sequencing was CFSE-low (dividing) CD4+ T cells sorted from an allogeneic mixed lymphocyte reaction. These receptor sequences come from a human donor in good health; the cells came from an allogeneic mixed lymphocyte reaction. Some clones in this sample may be carry-over from other donors' samples. The CDR3 runs from the conserved cysteine through the conserved F or W. The order of the fields is J gene, D gene, clone size, V gene, CDR3 DNA, CDR3 protein. The D gene is left open where the match is weak. The size entry is marked missing in some rows and otherwise reads once, few, many or a size class.

TRBJ2-7,TRBD2,NA,TRBV18,TGTGCCAGCTCACAAGCCCGGACTAGCGGCTACGAGCAGTACTTC,CASSQARTSGYEQYF
TRBJ2-5,TRBD1,few,TRBV11-2,TGTGCCAGCAGCGACCTGCGCAGGGGGACCCAAGAGACCCAGTACTTC,CASSDLRRGTQETQYF
TRBJ1-2,NA,NA,TRBV29-1,TGCAGCGTTGAACACCGCGGCTCCAAGGCGGGCTATGGCTACACCTTC,CSVEHRGSKAGYGYTF
TRBJ2-4,NA,NA,TRBV10-3,TGTGCCATCAGTGACTACGGCCAGGGCAAAAACATTCAGTACTTC,CAISDYGQGKNIQYF
TRBJ1-2,TRBD1,NA,TRBV7-6,TGTGCCAGCAGCCCGATACCGGGACAGGGTAGGAGAGGCTACACCTTC,CASSPIPGQGRRGYTF
TRBJ2-1,TRBD2,NA,TRBV7-2,TGTGCCAGCAGCTATCCGGGACTAGCCGCCTCCGGGCAGTTCTTC,CASSYPGLAASGQFF
TRBJ2-2,NA,few,TRBV14,TGTGCCAGCAGCCACACAGGGAAGAACACCGGGGAGCTGTTTTTT,CASSHTGKNTGELFF
TRBJ2-3,TRBD2,few,TRBV10-2,TGCGCCAGCAGGGGGACTAGCGGGAGGGCAGATACGCAGTATTTT,CASRGTSGRADTQYF
TRBJ1-4,TRBD1,few,TRBV7-9,TGTGCCAGCAGCGTCAGGACAGGGCGCCTTAATGAAAAACTGTTTTTT,CASSVRTGRLNEKLFF
TRBJ1-4,NA,large,TRBV6-5,TGTGCCAGCAGTTACCGGCCAGGGAGTGAAAAACTGTTTTTT,CASSYRPGSEKLFF
TRBJ1-1,NA,few,TRBV19,TGTGCCAGTACCAACCCCAGGGCCACTGAAGCTTTCTTT,CASTNPRATEAFF
TRBJ1-3,NA,large,TRBV7-2,TGTGCCAGCAGCCGGGGGTTCTCTGGAAACACCATATATTTT,CASSRGFSGNTIYF
TRBJ2-2,TRBD2,NA,TRBV14,TGTGCCAGCAGCCAAAGGCTAGCGGGAGAGCTGTTTTTT,CASSQRLAGELFF
TRBJ2-4,NA,few,TRBV7-9,TGTGCCAGCAGCCAAAACCTCGGGCGGACCAAAAACATTCAGTACTTC,CASSQNLGRTKNIQYF
TRBJ2-5,NA,NA,TRBV19,TGTGCCAGTAGTATAACGACAGGTGACCAAGAGACCCAGTACTTC,CASSITTGDQETQYF
TRBJ1-1,NA,NA,TRBV6-5,TGTGCCAGCAGCCTCGGATTGAACACTGAAGCTTTCTTT,CASSLGLNTEAFF
TRBJ1-5,NA,NA,TRBV6-1,TGTGCCAGCAGTGACGAAATGGGTCAGCCCCAGCATTTT,CASSDEMGQPQHF
TRBJ2-7,TRBD1,medium-sized,TRBV27,TGTGCCAGCAGTTTACGAGGGGACAGGGGTGCCGAGCAGTACTTC,CASSLRGDRGAEQYF
TRBJ2-7,TRBD1,medium-sized,TRBV15,TGTGCCACCAGCCCTTTTTACAGGGGGCCATACGAGCAGTACTTC,CATSPFYRGPYEQYF
TRBJ2-5,TRBD2,NA,TRBV19,TGTGCCAGTAGTATAATCGGTACTAGCGGGAGTAAGACCCAGTACTTC,CASSIIGTSGSKTQYF
TRBJ1-3,NA,medium-sized,TRBV2,TGTGCCAGCAGTGAAAGGGGGAACACCATATATTTT,CASSERGNTIYF
TRBJ2-1,TRBD2,NA,TRBV10-1,TGCGCCAGCAGTGATTTCGGGACTAGCGGAGACAATGAGCAGTTCTTC,CASSDFGTSGDNEQFF
TRBJ2-4,NA,NA,TRBV7-2,TGTGCCAGCAGCGCGTCGCTGGGGCAAGGAGCCAAAAACATTCAGTACTTC,CASSASLGQGAKNIQYF
TRBJ2-1,TRBD2,once,TRBV7-2,TGTGCCAGCAGCAGGGACTATTCGAGCTCCTACAATGAGCAGTTCTTC,CASSRDYSSSYNEQFF
TRBJ2-3,NA,few,TRBV19,TGTGCCAGTAGTATTAGGGATACGCAGTATTTT,CASSIRDTQYF
TRBJ2-6,NA,once,TRBV9,TGTGCCAGCAGCGTAGGGTGGAACTCTGGGGCCAACGTCCTGACTTTC,CASSVGWNSGANVLTF
TRBJ2-1,NA,NA,TRBV5-1,TGCGCCAGCAGCTTGGCCGGGTGGCAGTTCTTC,CASSLAGWQFF
TRBJ2-7,NA,NA,TRBV2,TGTGCCAGCAGACAAAGAATCTTCTACGAGCAGTACTTC,CASRQRIFYEQYF
TRBJ2-1,NA,NA,TRBV5-6,TGTGCCAGCAGCTCCCTTGCGGGGTACAATGAGCAGTTCTTC,CASSSLAGYNEQFF
TRBJ2-7,TRBD2,NA,TRBV6-6,TGTGCCACCCGGACTAGCGTGATCTACGAGCAGTACTTC,CATRTSVIYEQYF
TRBJ2-7,NA,NA,TRBV29-1,TGCAGCGTTGATTCGGCAGGGGCTACCTACGAGCAGTACTTC,CSVDSAGATYEQYF
TRBJ1-2,TRBD1,NA,TRBV19,TGTGCCAGTAGACAGGGGGAAGGCTACACCTTC,CASRQGEGYTF
TRBJ1-1,NA,few,TRBV6-6,TGTGCCAGCAGTTACAGGGTAGGCACTGAAGCTTTCTTT,CASSYRVGTEAFF
TRBJ2-2,NA,NA,TRBV28,TGTGCCAGCAGTTTACCAGGGTTCCCCGGGGAGCTGTTTTTT,CASSLPGFPGELFF
TRBJ2-3,NA,NA,TRBV10-3,TGTGCCAGTGGCACAGATACGCAGTATTTT,CASGTDTQYF
TRBJ2-7,NA,NA,TRBV7-3,TGTGCCAGCAGCAGCCGGACACTAGCCTACGAGCAGTACTTC,CASSSRTLAYEQYF
TRBJ2-7,TRBD2,few,TRBV15,TGTGCCACCAGCAGCTCGGGGGGGGAGCAGTACTTC,CATSSSGGEQYF
TRBJ2-7,NA,NA,TRBV30,TGTGCCTGGAGTGTGAGGGCAACGGTAGTATACGAGCAGTACTTC,CAWSVRATVVYEQYF
TRBJ2-3,NA,once,TRBV6-6,TGTGCCAGCGCCCTCTTCCCGGATACGCAGTATTTT,CASALFPDTQYF
TRBJ1-1,NA,medium-sized,TRBV7-8,TGTGCCAGCAGCTTAGGGGTTCAGAACACTGAAGCTTTCTTT,CASSLGVQNTEAFF
TRBJ1-1,NA,medium-sized,TRBV29-1,TGCAGCGTTGAATGGGGGACTGCAGCTTTCTTT,CSVEWGTAAFF
TRBJ1-4,NA,once,TRBV7-6,TGTGCCAGTGGCGGTGAAAAACTGTTTTTT,CASGGEKLFF
TRBJ2-1,NA,few,TRBV19,TGTGCCAGTAGTAAGGGACGACTTATCTCCTACAATGAGCAGTTCTTC,CASSKGRLISYNEQFF
TRBJ2-7,NA,NA,TRBV11-2,TGTGCCAGCAGCTTAGTGGTGGGGTTGTATTACGAGCAGTACTTC,CASSLVVGLYYEQYF
TRBJ2-1,TRBD1,NA,TRBV11-2,TGTGCCAGCAGCCTAGACAGGGATCGTTCGTTCTTC,CASSLDRDRSFF
TRBJ2-7,TRBD2,few,TRBV29-1,TGCAGCGTTGACCCAGGGAGGGGTGGGCTGTTGGACGAGCAGTACTTC,CSVDPGRGGLLDEQYF
TRBJ2-1,TRBD2,NA,TRBV5-8,TGTGCCAGCAGCTTGGAGTTGGGAGGGCTGGCGTACAATGAGCAGTTCTTC,CASSLELGGLAYNEQFF
TRBJ2-4,NA,NA,TRBV5-6,TGTGCCAGCAGCTTGGGAGGTGGTGAAGAGGACATTCAGTACTTC,CASSLGGGEEDIQYF
TRBJ2-2,TRBD2,few,TRBV19,TGTGCCAGTAGTACGGGACTAGCGGTGAACACCGGGGAGCTGTTTTTT,CASSTGLAVNTGELFF